This T cell receptor beta chain was recorded in a study of cytomegalovirus exposure and HLA in healthy donors. Study-level results: It was reportedly the case that the classifier diagnosed cytomegalovirus status with high specificity and sensitivity.

The repertoire was sequenced with immunoSEQ multiplex PCR; TCRdb's copy has only in-frame clones and lacks some. The data show roughly 250,000 clones, around 86% seen once. About this clone: Antigen unknown.

From the approximately 120-subject validation cohort, which was separate from the approximately 720-subject first cohort, the donors were drawn. The clonotype was recovered from a woman in her 30s in good health and CMV-seropositive. The sequenced sample was PBMCs.

CDR3 sequence: CASSKGDRFTYEQYF. Written as DNA, the CDR3 is TGTGCCAGCAGCAAAGGGGACAGGTTTACCTACGAGCAGTACTTC. V is TRBV11-3 and J is TRBJ2-7; TRBD1 matches at 8 bases. Per germline, CDR1 SGHNT and CDR2 YENEEA. The V segment lost 5 bases and the J segment 2 bases; nucleotides outside the gene matches: 8. The CDR3 loop spans 15 amino acids.